This entry lists 10 T cell receptor beta chains sequenced from one sample in a study of blood T cell repertoires in COVID-19. Method: immunoSEQ multiplex PCR; TCRdb's copy keeps in-frame clones and lacks some. The table includes some 120,000 clones, 85% to 90% detected once. Sequencing input: peripheral blood. All receptors come from a human donor in a cohort sampled during active COVID-19.

The V call is TRBV23-1, the J call TRBJ2-7, with a weak D call TRBD2 (5 bases). TRBV23-1 falls under the ORF class, with uncertain function. CDR3 length: 16 amino acids. The V end lost 1 base, the J end lost 0 bases, and 13 bases lay between the germline ends. In DNA, the CDR3 is TGCGCCAGCAGTCAATTGAGGGTCCCCAGCTCCTACGAGCAGTACTTC. Residues: CASSQLRVPSSYEQYF.

The chain carries TRBV5-6 and TRBJ2-1; 8 nucleotides agree with TRBD1. Germline trimming cut 3 bases from V and 12 bases from J; bases unmatched to any gene: 8. Germline V gene lookup returns CDR1 SGHDT and CDR2 YYEEEE. This CDR3 region has 13 residues. CDR3 nucleotides: TGTGCCAGCAGCTACGACCAGGGACAGGTGCAGTTCTTC. It translates to CASSYDQGQVQFF.

This clone appeared a single time. The rearrangement links TRBV5-1 to TRBJ2-2; D remains unclear. This CDR3 has 15 residues. The V end lost 8 bases, the J end lost 3 bases, and 17 bases lay between the germline ends. Germline V gives CDR1 SGHRS, CDR2 YFSETQ. CDR3 bases: TGCGCCAGTTTGGCTGATTCCGATTACACCGGGGAGCTGTTTTTT. Its translation is CASLADSDYTGELFF.

The rearrangement links TRBV5-1 to TRBJ2-2; 9 positions agree with TRBD1. Germline V CDR1 and CDR2: SGHRS, YFSETQ. CDR3 size: 15 residues. The trim removed 9 bases at V and 4 bases at J, leaving 10 bases unmatched. CDR3 in amino acids: CATRTGTGSTGELFF. DNA of the CDR3: TGCGCCACCCGCACCGGGACAGGGTCCACCGGGGAGCTGTTTTTT.

V usage is TRBV2 and J usage is TRBJ2-3; D might be TRBD2 (5 bases). CDR3 size: 12 residues. Germline CDR1 SNHLY, CDR2 FYNNEI. The V gene lost 8 bases and the J gene lost 5 bases, with 11 bases spanning the gap. In nucleotides, the CDR3 is TGTGCCAGCCGGTGGACTGAAGATACGCAGTATTTT. This codes for CASRWTEDTQYF.

This chain connects TRBV28 to TRBJ1-6; D might be TRBD1 (6 bases). The CDR3 has 16 amino acids. V lost 3 bases, J lost 2 bases, and 11 bases lay in between. From germline, CDR1 is MDHEN and CDR2 SYDVKM. CDR3 DNA sequence: TGTGCCAGCAGTTTGGGACATTCGGCCTATAATTCACCCCTCCACTTT. Encoded protein: CASSLGHSAYNSPLHF.

This chain uses TRBV29-1 with TRBJ2-1, with 12 bases lining up with TRBD2. The CDR3 consists of 13 residues. V was clipped by 8 bases and J by 8 bases; unmatched bases: 7. Germline CDR1 reads SQVTM; CDR2 reads ANQGSEA. CDR3 loop: CSSSSGGADEQFF. DNA of the CDR3: TGCAGCTCCTCTAGCGGGGGGGCCGATGAGCAGTTCTTC.

The chain is built from TRBV7-6 and TRBJ2-7; a possible D gene is TRBD2 (6 bases). The CDR3 runs 16 residues. The V gene lost 5 bases and the J gene lost 2 bases, with 19 bases spanning the gap. Germline V lookup: CDR1 SGHVS, CDR2 FNYEAQ. CDR3: CASSPLGIAATYEQYF. CDR3 DNA: TGTGCCAGCAGCCCCCTGGGTATAGCGGCCACCTACGAGCAGTACTTC.

The chain carries TRBV19 and TRBJ1-1, with TRBD1 identical over 8 bases. Trimming took 4 bases from V and 4 from J; bases not matched to a gene: 5. The CDR3 is 14 amino acids. Per germline, CDR1 LNHDA and CDR2 SQIVND (reference sequence). Written as DNA, the CDR3 is TGTGCCAGTAGTACGACAGGGGCGGCCACTGAAGCTTTCTTT. Translated, it gives CASSTTGAATEAFF.

The chain employs TRBV4-1 and TRBJ2-5; 8 bases match TRBD1. The assigned J gene may be wrong: the sequence end matches TRBJ2-7 better. Germline loops: CDR1 MGHRA, CDR2 YSYEKL. CDR3 length: 14 amino acids. The CDR3 reads CASRSTGVSNEQYF. The DNA of the CDR3 is TGCGCCAGCAGGTCGACAGGGGTCAGTAACGAGCAGTACTTC.